These T cell receptor beta chains were read from a single sample in a study of T cells in Graves' hyperthyroidism and ophthalmopathy. MiXCR, applied by TCRdb to the multiplex PCR reads, yields one record per CDR3 protein. This sample carries roughly 580,000 distinct CDR3 sequences, 46% of them seen once, and the ten largest clones take approximately 8.2%. Material for sequencing was peripheral blood or thyroid tissue (not recorded which). The receptors were sampled from a young woman with Graves' hyperthyroidism. CDR3s include the opening cysteine and the closing phenylalanine or tryptophan. Rows may omit the clone size; those that give it use once, few, many or a size class.

>TRBJ1-1|TRBV15|.
CATSSDIAGRDSEAFF
>TRBJ1-2|TRBV7-2|.
CASSLRAPFGGYTF
>TRBJ2-7|TRBV7-9|.
CASSSYPGLVEQYF
>TRBJ1-6|TRBV10-2|many
CASTRLGPTNSPLHF
>TRBJ1-4|TRBV2|many
CASSDQGWEKLFF
>TRBJ1-1|TRBV6-2/TRBV6-3|few
CARRSPPVTEAFF
>TRBJ1-6|TRBV25-1|.
CASADWGSPLHF
>TRBJ2-7|TRBV10-3|few
CATDPGLAGYEQYF
>TRBJ1-1|TRBV2|many
CASSGEGPEAFF
>TRBJ2-3|TRBV6-5|.
CAISPGTGVDTQYF
>TRBJ2-7|TRBV7-9|.
CATPWDEQYF
>TRBJ2-2|TRBV2|few
CASSELSVAGELFF
>TRBJ1-1|TRBV7-8|many
CASTQGTKTEAFF
>TRBJ2-7|TRBV24-1|.
CASSTGGGAKYEQYF
>TRBJ1-3|TRBV7-9|.
CAPEGRVVSGNTIYF
>.|TRBV20-1|.
CSARPGLGYEQYF
>TRBJ2-5|TRBV12-3/TRBV12-4|.
CASRPVNQETQYF
>TRBJ2-7|TRBV7-9|.
CASSLRRDKCSYEQYF
>TRBJ1-1|TRBV9|.
CASSEGQVFPEAFF
>TRBJ1-1|TRBV2|.
CDSSPGTSNTEAFF
>TRBJ2-7|TRBV7-9|.
CTSSQVASAYEQYF
>TRBJ2-6|TRBV15|.
CATSSDRVTPSGANVLTF
>TRBJ1-1|TRBV10-3|few
CAISGTGEAFF
>TRBJ1-2|TRBV2|few
CASRLNLRRGGYTF
>TRBJ1-1|TRBV19|few
CASSMGVSTEAFF
>TRBJ2-3|TRBV7-3|.
CASSKGADTQYF
>TRBJ2-2|TRBV7-2|.
CASSLAGLNTGELFF
>TRBJ1-5|TRBV15|.
CATSRDALAGLVYF
>TRBJ1-5|TRBV25-1|.
CASSISQGAVGQPQHF
>TRBJ1-5|TRBV20-1|many
CSVQGDTSNQPQHF
>TRBJ2-5|TRBV7-2|few
CASSPQGWETQYF
>TRBJ1-2|TRBV20-1|few
CSAKQGALFGYTF
>TRBJ1-2|TRBV15|many
CATSSRTVYGYTF
>TRBJ2-7|TRBV7-2|few
CASSPHGDEQYF
>TRBJ2-5|TRBV9|.
CASSFRGRGEETQYF
>TRBJ1-1|TRBV24-1|.
CATSDFLRQLNTEAFF
>TRBJ2-5|TRBV7-2|many
CASKTGGQETQYF
>TRBJ2-2|TRBV7-8|few
CASRLREVPGELFF
>TRBJ1-1|TRBV13|.
CASSLGQGERTEAFF
>TRBJ1-3|TRBV9|.
CASSLGTGSSGNTIYF
>TRBJ2-5|TRBV10-3|.
CAISVLAGGGETQYF
>TRBJ2-5|TRBV7-2|.
CASQQREDFRETQYF
>TRBJ1-3|TRBV7-2|.
CASSFTERGWGNTIYF
>TRBJ2-7|TRBV5-1|.
CASRLGGGDYEQYF
>TRBJ1-4|TRBV7-2|few
CASSSGTVEKLFF
>TRBJ2-5|TRBV12-3/TRBV12-4|.
CASSLILAGNQETQYF
>TRBJ2-7|TRBV7-9|.
CASSQGPILLEQYF
>TRBJ1-5|TRBV2|.
CASSGGPSRHF